These T cell receptor beta chains were read from a single sample in a study of T cell responses to AZD1222 COVID-19 vaccine. Sequencing used immunoSEQ multiplex PCR; TCRdb keeps in-frame clones, though not all of them. The data hold about 130,000 clones, with 88% observed a single time. The source material was peripheral blood, sampled 28 days after the second AZD1222 dose. These receptors originate from an adult who received the AZD1222 COVID-19 vaccine. The CDR3 runs from the conserved cysteine through the conserved F or W. The order of the fields is V gene, clone size, D gene, J gene, CDR3 protein, CDR3 DNA. D genes are given only for firm matches. Clone size is not always given. Where it is, it says once, few, many or a class for expanded clones.

v_call: TRBV11-2; clone_size: NA; d_call: NA; j_call: TRBJ1-3; cdr3_aa: CASSRTGNTIYF; cdr3_nt: TGTGCCAGCAGCCGGACAGGAAACACCATATATTTT
v_call: TRBV15; clone_size: NA; d_call: TRBD1; j_call: TRBJ1-5; cdr3_aa: CATSRDRGVQPQHF; cdr3_nt: TGTGCCACCAGCAGAGACAGGGGGGTACAGCCCCAGCATTTT
v_call: TRBV28; clone_size: NA; d_call: TRBD2; j_call: TRBJ2-5; cdr3_aa: CASRPGLAGVETQYF; cdr3_nt: TGTGCCAGCAGGCCGGGACTAGCGGGAGTGGAGACCCAGTACTTC
v_call: TRBV27; clone_size: NA; d_call: NA; j_call: TRBJ2-7; cdr3_aa: CASSLPGLFTEQYF; cdr3_nt: TGTGCCAGCAGTTTGCCAGGACTATTCACCGAGCAGTACTTC
v_call: TRBV4-1; clone_size: NA; d_call: NA; j_call: TRBJ1-3; cdr3_aa: CASSLRHGDSGNTIYF; cdr3_nt: TGCGCCAGCAGCCTACGGCACGGGGACTCTGGAAACACCATATATTTT
v_call: TRBV20-1; clone_size: NA; d_call: TRBD1; j_call: TRBJ2-3; cdr3_aa: CSAPQGDTQYF; cdr3_nt: TGCAGTGCTCCACAGGGGGATACGCAGTATTTT
v_call: TRBV29-1; clone_size: NA; d_call: NA; j_call: TRBJ1-5; cdr3_aa: CSVGEGGNQPQHF; cdr3_nt: TGCAGCGTTGGTGAGGGGGGCAATCAGCCCCAGCATTTT
v_call: TRBV18; clone_size: NA; d_call: TRBD1; j_call: TRBJ1-1; cdr3_aa: CASSPSLDRGRNTEAFF; cdr3_nt: TGTGCCAGCTCACCCTCACTCGACAGGGGGCGGAACACTGAAGCTTTCTTT
v_call: TRBV6-5; clone_size: NA; d_call: NA; j_call: TRBJ2-7; cdr3_aa: CASSYGHTGSEQYF; cdr3_nt: TGTGCCAGCAGTTACGGACATACAGGATCCGAGCAGTACTTC
v_call: TRBV7-2; clone_size: NA; d_call: NA; j_call: TRBJ1-1; cdr3_aa: CASSLVGLGGRSRTEAFF; cdr3_nt: TGTGCCAGCAGCTTAGTAGGTCTGGGGGGCCGAAGTAGGACTGAAGCTTTCTTT
v_call: TRBV10-3; clone_size: NA; d_call: NA; j_call: TRBJ2-2; cdr3_aa: CAISESAGTGELFF; cdr3_nt: TGTGCCATCAGTGAGTCCGCAGGCACCGGGGAGCTGTTTTTT
v_call: TRBV5-1; clone_size: NA; d_call: TRBD2; j_call: TRBJ2-7; cdr3_aa: CASSLADGTSGSYEQYF; cdr3_nt: TGCGCCAGCAGCTTGGCCGATGGGACTAGCGGTTCCTACGAGCAGTACTTC
v_call: TRBV5-4; clone_size: NA; d_call: TRBD1; j_call: TRBJ1-3; cdr3_aa: CASSAGTDFSGNTIYF; cdr3_nt: TGTGCCAGCAGCGCCGGGACAGACTTCTCTGGAAACACCATATATTTT
v_call: TRBV24-1; clone_size: NA; d_call: NA; j_call: TRBJ2-1; cdr3_aa: CATSPRLNSYNEQFF; cdr3_nt: TGTGCCACCAGTCCGCGTCTTAACTCCTACAATGAGCAGTTCTTC
v_call: TRBV7-9; clone_size: NA; d_call: TRBD2; j_call: TRBJ2-1; cdr3_aa: CASSSPGLAGLYNEQFF; cdr3_nt: TGTGCCAGCAGCTCACCGGGACTAGCGGGACTCTACAATGAGCAGTTCTTC
v_call: TRBV11-3; clone_size: NA; d_call: NA; j_call: TRBJ2-1; cdr3_aa: CASSLDSWGGRNNEQFF; cdr3_nt: TGTGCCAGCAGCTTAGATTCGTGGGGGGGCCGTAACAATGAGCAGTTCTTC
v_call: TRBV13; clone_size: NA; d_call: NA; j_call: TRBJ1-4; cdr3_aa: CASSATGIGGEKLFF; cdr3_nt: TGTGCCAGCAGCGCCACCGGGATAGGAGGTGAAAAACTGTTTTTT
v_call: TRBV24-1; clone_size: NA; d_call: TRBD2; j_call: TRBJ2-1; cdr3_aa: CATRGGLAGEQFF; cdr3_nt: TGTGCCACCAGGGGGGGACTAGCCGGGGAGCAGTTCTTC
v_call: TRBV28; clone_size: NA; d_call: NA; j_call: TRBJ2-5; cdr3_aa: CASSLYKGVETQYF; cdr3_nt: TGTGCCAGCAGTTTATATAAGGGAGTGGAGACCCAGTACTTC
v_call: TRBV5-1; clone_size: once; d_call: TRBD1; j_call: TRBJ2-2; cdr3_aa: CASREQGAGTGELFF; cdr3_nt: TGCGCCAGCAGAGAGCAGGGGGCTGGCACCGGGGAGCTGTTTTTT
v_call: TRBV18; clone_size: NA; d_call: NA; j_call: TRBJ1-5; cdr3_aa: CASSPNPGQPQHF; cdr3_nt: TGTGCCAGCTCACCCAATCCGGGCCAGCCCCAGCATTTT
v_call: TRBV9; clone_size: NA; d_call: TRBD1; j_call: TRBJ1-4; cdr3_aa: CASSVAGDSFEKLFF; cdr3_nt: TGTGCCAGCAGCGTAGCTGGGGACAGTTTCGAAAAACTGTTTTTT
v_call: TRBV28; clone_size: NA; d_call: TRBD1; j_call: TRBJ2-7; cdr3_aa: CASSSPGTVIPEQYF; cdr3_nt: TGTGCCAGCAGTTCGCCCGGGACAGTCATACCCGAGCAGTACTTC
v_call: TRBV6-5; clone_size: NA; d_call: NA; j_call: TRBJ1-1; cdr3_aa: CASSRTLNTEAFF; cdr3_nt: TGTGCCAGCAGTCGGACACTGAACACTGAAGCTTTCTTT
v_call: TRBV28; clone_size: few; d_call: NA; j_call: TRBJ1-5; cdr3_aa: CASSPRGQGPQHF; cdr3_nt: TGTGCCAGCAGTCCCCGGGGCCAGGGGCCCCAGCATTTT
v_call: TRBV12-3/TRBV12-4; clone_size: once; d_call: NA; j_call: TRBJ1-2; cdr3_aa: CASSHSGNGYTF; cdr3_nt: TGTGCCAGCAGCCACTCTGGGAATGGCTACACCTTC
v_call: TRBV5-1; clone_size: NA; d_call: TRBD1; j_call: TRBJ1-3; cdr3_aa: CASSYTTGASGNTIYF; cdr3_nt: TGCGCCAGCAGCTACACGACAGGGGCGTCTGGAAACACCATATATTTT
v_call: TRBV28; clone_size: NA; d_call: NA; j_call: TRBJ2-4; cdr3_aa: CASSSFPDRPKNIQYF; cdr3_nt: TGTGCCAGCAGTTCCTTCCCAGACAGACCCAAAAACATTCAGTACTTC
v_call: TRBV4-3; clone_size: NA; d_call: NA; j_call: TRBJ1-2; cdr3_aa: CASSQDETRNYGYTF; cdr3_nt: TGCGCCAGCAGCCAAGACGAGACCAGAAACTATGGCTACACCTTC
v_call: TRBV28; clone_size: NA; d_call: TRBD1; j_call: TRBJ1-5; cdr3_aa: CASRTGHQPQHF; cdr3_nt: TGTGCCAGCAGGACAGGGCATCAGCCCCAGCATTTT
v_call: TRBV5-1; clone_size: NA; d_call: TRBD1; j_call: TRBJ1-5; cdr3_aa: CASSLGTGAGQPQHF; cdr3_nt: TGCGCCAGCAGCTTGGGGACAGGGGCTGGTCAGCCCCAGCATTTT
v_call: TRBV7-9; clone_size: NA; d_call: NA; j_call: TRBJ2-5; cdr3_aa: CASSLSSGETQYF; cdr3_nt: TGTGCCAGCAGCTTGTCCTCCGGAGAGACCCAGTACTTC
v_call: TRBV19; clone_size: NA; d_call: TRBD1; j_call: TRBJ1-2; cdr3_aa: CASSIGRTGEINYGYTF; cdr3_nt: TGTGCCAGTAGTATAGGTCGGACAGGAGAAATTAACTATGGCTACACCTTC
v_call: TRBV18; clone_size: once; d_call: TRBD2; j_call: TRBJ2-1; cdr3_aa: CASSPPSTSGSGEQFF; cdr3_nt: TGTGCCAGCTCACCACCTTCGACTAGCGGGAGCGGTGAGCAGTTCTTC
v_call: TRBV6-2/TRBV6-3; clone_size: NA; d_call: NA; j_call: TRBJ2-5; cdr3_aa: CASSYPKTAYQETQYF; cdr3_nt: TGTGCCAGCAGTTACCCAAAGACAGCTTACCAAGAGACCCAGTACTTC
v_call: TRBV9; clone_size: NA; d_call: NA; j_call: TRBJ1-2; cdr3_aa: CASSVLDPGAGGYTF; cdr3_nt: TGTGCCAGCAGCGTATTGGACCCAGGTGCTGGTGGCTACACCTTC
v_call: TRBV12-3/TRBV12-4; clone_size: NA; d_call: TRBD2; j_call: TRBJ2-2; cdr3_aa: CATSGGTGELFF; cdr3_nt: TGTGCCACCTCGGGGGGCACCGGGGAGCTGTTTTTT
v_call: TRBV25-1; clone_size: once; d_call: TRBD1; j_call: TRBJ1-1; cdr3_aa: CASSELGQEGPEAFF; cdr3_nt: TGTGCCAGCAGTGAACTGGGACAGGAGGGCCCTGAAGCTTTCTTT
v_call: TRBV3-1/TRBV3-2; clone_size: NA; d_call: NA; j_call: TRBJ2-2; cdr3_aa: CASSQSGQSANTGELFF; cdr3_nt: TGTGCCAGCAGCCAATCGGGGCAGTCCGCGAACACCGGGGAGCTGTTTTTT
v_call: TRBV5-4; clone_size: NA; d_call: TRBD1; j_call: TRBJ1-2; cdr3_aa: CASSPDRALLLGGYTF; cdr3_nt: TGTGCCAGCAGCCCTGACAGGGCGCTCCTTCTTGGTGGCTACACCTTC
v_call: TRBV20-1; clone_size: NA; d_call: NA; j_call: TRBJ2-1; cdr3_aa: CSSLDYNEQFF; cdr3_nt: TGCAGTTCCCTCGACTACAATGAGCAGTTCTTC
v_call: TRBV20-1; clone_size: NA; d_call: NA; j_call: TRBJ2-7; cdr3_aa: CSASRGRLAGGYEQYF; cdr3_nt: TGCAGTGCTAGTAGGGGGAGACTGGCTGGGGGCTACGAGCAGTACTTC
v_call: TRBV30; clone_size: NA; d_call: NA; j_call: TRBJ1-3; cdr3_aa: CAWSVNRVGNTIYF; cdr3_nt: TGTGCCTGGAGTGTAAACAGGGTAGGAAACACCATATATTTT
v_call: TRBV15; clone_size: NA; d_call: TRBD2; j_call: TRBJ2-7; cdr3_aa: CATSRGDGRVREQYF; cdr3_nt: TGTGCCACCAGCAGAGGCGACGGGAGGGTCCGCGAGCAGTACTTC
v_call: TRBV2; clone_size: NA; d_call: TRBD1; j_call: TRBJ1-5; cdr3_aa: CASRGQGDQPQHF; cdr3_nt: TGTGCCAGCAGGGGACAGGGCGATCAGCCCCAGCATTTT
v_call: TRBV6-5; clone_size: NA; d_call: NA; j_call: TRBJ1-5; cdr3_aa: CASSPRDGSNQPQHF; cdr3_nt: TGTGCCAGCAGCCCCCGGGACGGTAGCAATCAGCCCCAGCATTTT
v_call: TRBV29-1; clone_size: once; d_call: NA; j_call: TRBJ1-5; cdr3_aa: CSVAQENQPQHF; cdr3_nt: TGCAGCGTGGCACAGGAGAATCAGCCCCAGCATTTT
v_call: TRBV6-6; clone_size: NA; d_call: NA; j_call: TRBJ2-1; cdr3_aa: CASSSDVSSYNEQFF; cdr3_nt: TGTGCCAGCAGTTCAGACGTCTCATCCTACAATGAGCAGTTCTTC
v_call: TRBV6-5; clone_size: NA; d_call: NA; j_call: TRBJ2-7; cdr3_aa: CASTQHYEQYF; cdr3_nt: TGTGCCAGCACACAACACTACGAGCAGTACTTC
v_call: TRBV10-3; clone_size: NA; d_call: NA; j_call: TRBJ2-3; cdr3_aa: CAISEPGAPRYTQYF; cdr3_nt: TGTGCCATCAGTGAGCCTGGAGCACCCCGATATACGCAGTATTTT